These 10 T cell receptor beta chains originate from one sample sequenced in a study of early T cells in non-severe SARS-CoV-2 infection. Each CDR3 protein is one row after TCRdb ran MiXCR on the 5' RACE reads. The sample consists of 65,000 to 85,000 distinct CDR3 sequences, approximately 13% of them appearing once. Specimen: whole blood. These receptors came from an adult who was a healthcare worker with PCR-confirmed SARS-CoV-2 infection or an uninfected control (not recorded which).

The genes are TRBV12-3 or TRBV12-4 and TRBJ2-7; TRBD2 might be the D (6 bases). CDR3 size: 15 residues. The germline V and J ends were trimmed by 2 bases and 0 bases, with 11 bases remaining between them. The CDR3 nucleotides read TGTGCCAGCAGTTTATTCGGGGGAAGCTCCTACGAGCAGTACTTC. The encoded protein is CASSLFGGSSYEQYF.

In its sample, this clonotype was seen many times. The gene calls are TRBV6-5 and TRBJ2-2; 7 nucleotides match TRBD2. Germline assignment: CDR1 MNHEY and CDR2 SVGAGI. The CDR3 extends over 14 amino acids. V lost 5 bases to trimming and J lost 7 bases; unmatched junction nucleotides: 7. The CDR3 region is CASSRRGSDGELFF. The CDR3 region has the DNA TGTGCCAGCAGTCGGCGGGGGTCAGACGGGGAGCTGTTTTTT.

This sequence joins TRBV3-1 and TRBJ1-3; D is ambiguous. There are 14 residues in the CDR3. V lost 2 bases and J 4 bases, leaving 9 bases between the germline ends. Germline CDR1 and CDR2: LGHDT and YNNKEL (reference sequence). The CDR3 here is CASSQREMGNTIYF. Here the CDR3 DNA reads TGTGCCAGCAGCCAAAGGGAGATGGGAAACACCATATATTTT.

This clonotype was observed at least ten times. J is TRBJ2-3 and V is TRBV27; D possibly uses TRBD1 or TRBD2 (5 bases each). Germline V lookup: CDR1 MNHEY, CDR2 SMNVEV (reference sequence). The CDR3 has 14 amino acids. V was cut by 3 bases and J by 7 bases, with 14 bases left in between. CDR3 in amino acids: CASSLNRGENTQYF. The CDR3 DNA sequence: TGTGCCAGCAGTTTGAACAGAGGGGAGAATACGCAGTATTTT.

The chain carries TRBV29-1 and TRBJ2-1; no clear D. Trimming shortened V by 7 bases and J by 0 bases, and 7 bases separated the two germline ends. Germline V gene lookup returns CDR1 SQVTM and CDR2 ANQGSEA. The CDR3 has 12 amino acids. CDR3: CSAGISYNEQFF. The DNA of the CDR3 is TGCAGCGCTGGAATCTCCTACAATGAGCAGTTCTTC.

This clonotype was seen only a few times. V is TRBV12-5 and J is TRBJ1-5; D gene uncertain. V lost 9 bases and J lost 4, with 10 bases in between. This CDR3 has 12 amino acids. Germline values: CDR1 LGHNT, CDR2 FRNRAP. CDR3: CASVSDNQPQHF. CDR3 coding DNA: TGTGCTAGCGTTTCGGATAATCAGCCCCAGCATTTT.

In this sample, this clonotype turned up many times. The V and J genes are TRBV7-2 and TRBJ2-5, with D hard to call. CDR1 is SGHTA, CDR2 FQGNSA, per germline. The V gene lost 3 bases and the J gene lost 1 base, with 6 bases spanning the gap. CDR3 size: 13 residues. The CDR3 DNA reads TGTGCCAGCAGCTTCTGGGGCCAAGAGACCCAGTACTTC. It yields the protein CASSFWGQETQYF.

This clonotype was counted only a few times. The chain employs TRBV6-2 or TRBV6-3 and TRBJ1-1, with unresolved D. Germline-derived CDR1 and CDR2 are MNHEY and SVGEGT. Trimming left V 6 bases short and J 2 bases short, with 13 bases between. This CDR3 has 14 amino acids. The CDR3 is CASSHPRRNTEAFF. The DNA of the CDR3 is TGTGCCAGCAGCCACCCGCGAAGAAACACTGAAGCTTTCTTT.

This clonotype was detected ten times or more. The chain is built from TRBV2 and TRBJ2-5; D remains unclear. In germline, CDR1 is SNHLY, CDR2 FYNNEI. This CDR3 region has 10 residues. With 1 base removed from V and 6 bases from J, the gap between germline ends came to 0 bases. The DNA of the CDR3 is TGTGCCAGCAGTGAAGAGACCCAGTACTTC. Protein product: CASSEETQYF.

This rearrangement joins TRBV20-1 to TRBJ2-1; TRBD2 aligns across 7 bases. The germline CDR1 and CDR2 sequences are DFQATT and SNEGSKA (reference sequence). V was clipped by 4 bases and J by 3 bases; unmatched bases: 6. The length of the CDR3 is 14 residues. The CDR3 DNA sequence: TGCAGTGCTAATCCGGGGGGAATCTACAATGAGCAGTTCTTC. Translated: CSANPGGIYNEQFF.